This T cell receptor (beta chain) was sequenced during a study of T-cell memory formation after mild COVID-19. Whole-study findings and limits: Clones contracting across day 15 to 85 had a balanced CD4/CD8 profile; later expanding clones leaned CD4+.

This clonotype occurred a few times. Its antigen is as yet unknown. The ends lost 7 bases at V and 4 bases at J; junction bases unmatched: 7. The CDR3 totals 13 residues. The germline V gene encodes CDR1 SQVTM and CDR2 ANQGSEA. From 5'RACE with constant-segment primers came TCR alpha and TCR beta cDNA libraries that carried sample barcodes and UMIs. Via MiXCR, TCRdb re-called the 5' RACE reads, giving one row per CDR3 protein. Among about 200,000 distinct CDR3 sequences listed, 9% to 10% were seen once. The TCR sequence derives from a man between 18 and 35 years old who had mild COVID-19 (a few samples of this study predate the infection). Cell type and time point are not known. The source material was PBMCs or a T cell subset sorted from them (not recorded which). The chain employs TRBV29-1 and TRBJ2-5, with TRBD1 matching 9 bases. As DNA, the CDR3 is TGCAGCGGCCGGGACAGGGCGTCAGAGACCCAGTACTTC. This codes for CSGRDRASETQYF.